The 6 T cell receptor beta chains listed next were all sequenced from one sample in a study of technical replicates of blood from a few donors. This table comes from immunoSEQ multiplex PCR, and its TCRdb copy is limited to in-frame clones, with some not included. The sample includes tens of thousands of clones, about 94% seen only once; the top ten take 0.3% to 0.5%. The sequencing input was T cells isolated from PBMCs. Every receptor here comes from a human donor in good health.

The chain joins TRBV28 to TRBJ2-1, with 7 bases lining up with TRBD2. Germline CDR1 MDHEN, CDR2 SYDVKM. Trimming took 2 bases from V and 6 from J; bases not matched to a gene: 7. This CDR3 has 15 amino acids. The CDR3 nucleotides are TGTGCCAGCAGTTTAGGCGGGAGTTCGGTCAATGAGCAGTTCTTC. Protein: CASSLGGSSVNEQFF. Supplemented by reference TRBV28 and TRBJ2-1, the full variable domain reads DVKVTQSSRYLVKRTGEKVFLECVQDMDHENMFWYRQDPGLGLRLIYFSYDVKMKEKGDIPEGYSVSREKKERFSLILESASTNQTSMYLCASSLGGSSVNEQFFGPGTRLTVL.

The chain joins TRBV4-3 to TRBJ2-7, with D tentatively TRBD2 (5 bases). Germline values: CDR1 LGHNA, CDR2 YSLEER. This CDR3 has 14 amino acids. Trimming removed 5 bases from V and 0 bases from J, with 11 bases in between. The CDR3 DNA sequence: TGCGCCAGCAGCGGGGAGTTCGCCTCCTACGAGCAGTACTTC. This gives the protein CASSGEFASYEQYF.

This rearrangement joins TRBV11-2 to TRBJ2-1; D is uncertain. CDR1 is SGHAT, CDR2 FQNNGV, per germline. V lost 5 bases, J lost 6 bases, and 17 bases lay in between. CDR3 size: 15 residues. CDR3 sequence: CASSKRGLGSNEQFF. CDR3 sequence (DNA): TGTGCCAGCAGCAAAAGAGGTCTAGGCAGCAATGAGCAGTTCTTC. Full variable domain (rest looked up from reference TRBV11-2 and TRBJ2-1): EAGVAQSPRYKIIEKRQSVAFWCNPISGHATLYWYQQILGQGPKLLIQFQNNGVVDDSQLPKDRFSAERLKGVDSTLKIQPAKLEDSAVYLCASSKRGLGSNEQFFGPGTRLTVL.

The CDR3 sequence is CASSQGRLAEAFF. DNA of the CDR3: TGCGCCAGCAGCCAGGGCCGGTTAGCTGAAGCTTTCTTT. The chain recombines TRBV4-1 with TRBJ1-1; no firm D call. This CDR3 spans 13 amino acids. The V and J ends lost 3 bases and 6 bases respectively, with 11 bases between them. Germline V gives CDR1 MGHRA, CDR2 YSYEKL.

V gene TRBV18 combines with J gene TRBJ2-7; TRBD1 matches at 8 bases. V was pared by 1 base and J by 6 bases, with 8 bases of the junction left unmatched. This CDR3 has 15 residues. The germline CDR1 and CDR2 sequences are KGHSH and LQKENI. The CDR3 reads CASSPLLSGGAEQYF. The CDR3 coding sequence is TGTGCCAGCTCACCACTGCTCTCAGGGGGCGCCGAGCAGTACTTC.

The chain combines TRBV19 with TRBJ1-5, with 7 bases matching TRBD1. V trimming: 0 bases; J trimming: 5 bases; junction bases outside the gene matches: 4. Germline-derived CDR1 and CDR2 are LNHDA and SQIVND (reference sequence). The CDR3 spans 15 residues. CDR3 nucleotides: TGTGCCAGTAGTATAGATCAGGGGGATGATCAGCCCCAGCATTTT. Translation gives CASSIDQGDDQPQHF.